These 2 T cell receptor beta chains share one sample of origin, sequenced in a study of blood T cells in healthy people across ages. The second PCR ran roughly 6 to 12 cycles with a sample-barcoded 5' primer and J-beta primers. TCRdb redid the calling of the 5' RACE reads with MiXCR, one entry per CDR3 protein. The sample consists of approximately 780,000 distinct CDR3 sequences, approximately 24% of them appearing once. The sample also formed part of further work on T cells of mothers and their children.

Sequencing was performed on blood. These receptors all come from a boy younger than 18 in good health.

The genes are TRBV28 and TRBJ2-2; D uncertain. Per the germline V gene, CDR1 is MDHEN and CDR2 is SYDVKM. This CDR3 comprises 12 residues. V shed 10 bases and J shed 2 bases, with 8 bases lying between them. In DNA, the CDR3 is TGTGCCATCCCCGCTAACACCGGGGAGCTGTTTTTT. This encodes CAIPANTGELFF.

Only a few counts were recorded for this clonotype. The V call is TRBV28, the J call TRBJ1-2; unclear D gene. Germline V gene data show CDR1 as MDHEN and CDR2 as SYDVKM. There are 11 residues in the CDR3. Between the trimmed V and J ends, which lost 3 bases and 8 bases, there was a span of 7 bases. CDR3 protein: CASSLRSGYTF. CDR3 DNA: TGTGCCAGCAGTTTGAGGAGCGGCTACACCTTC.